This T cell receptor (beta chain) was documented in a study of circulating tumor DNA in untreated peripheral T-cell lymphoma. Per the germline V gene, CDR1 is LNHDA and CDR2 is SQIVND (reference sequence). V gave up 1 base and J gave up 4 bases, with 6 bases separating them. This CDR3 region has 13 residues. Profiled with immunoSEQ multiplex PCR; TCRdb holds only in-frame clones, not every one. The data show about 2,200 clones, about 64% seen once. The material sequenced was tumor tissue. The TCR sequence derives from a human donor with peripheral T-cell lymphoma. The J gene is TRBJ2-3, the V gene TRBV19; D is ambiguous. The CDR3 region has the DNA TGTGCCAGTAGTATAGGGATCCCAGATACGCAGTATTTT. This sequence encodes CASSIGIPDTQYF.